This T cell receptor (beta chain) stems from a study of T cell changes during pregnancy in multiple sclerosis. The repertoire was sequenced with immunoSEQ multiplex PCR; TCRdb's copy has only in-frame clones and lacks some. The sample carries around 72,000 clones, around 90% recorded once. The CDR3 is 13 residues long. The germline V and J ends were trimmed by 3 bases and 2 bases, with 8 bases remaining between them. CDR1 and CDR2 (germline): SGDLS, YYNGEE. The sequences come from peripheral blood, collected in the second trimester of pregnancy. This TCR was sampled from a female donor in good health, enrolled as a control in a pregnancy study. The genes are TRBV9 and TRBJ2-5; maybe TRBD2 (5 bases). The CDR3 DNA is TGTGCCAGCAGCGCCCGGGGACAAGAGACCCAGTACTTC. Its translation is CASSARGQETQYF.